This TCR beta chain originates from a study of T cells in Graves' hyperthyroidism and ophthalmopathy. General study findings and limits: Model-based prediction identified ophthalmopathy a median approximately 6.2 months prior to its onset.

Hyperthyroidism patients were newly diagnosed, had disease duration under 2 months, and were aged 18 to 65 years. RNA transcripts provided the source from which TCR beta CDR3 regions were amplified. A set of HTBI primers served as the primers for a first-round RT-PCR of the TCR CDR3. MiXCR, run by TCRdb on the multiplex PCR reads, gives a single entry per CDR3 protein. The table records some 740,000 distinct CDR3 sequences, 12% to 15% of them present only once. This clonotype appeared a few times. The antigen remains undetermined. The TCR comes from a woman younger than 35 with Graves' hyperthyroidism. Specimen: blood.

The CDR3 protein is CASSALITGGAGGYTF. The CDR3 DNA reads as TGTGCCAGCAGTGCCCTGATCACAGGGGGCGCGGGTGGCTACACCTTC. This rearrangement joins TRBV6-1 to TRBJ1-2; TRBD1 matches at 9 bases. Per germline, CDR1 MNHNS and CDR2 SASEGT. CDR3 length: 16 amino acids. V trimming: 4 bases; J trimming: 7 bases; junction bases outside the gene matches: 13.